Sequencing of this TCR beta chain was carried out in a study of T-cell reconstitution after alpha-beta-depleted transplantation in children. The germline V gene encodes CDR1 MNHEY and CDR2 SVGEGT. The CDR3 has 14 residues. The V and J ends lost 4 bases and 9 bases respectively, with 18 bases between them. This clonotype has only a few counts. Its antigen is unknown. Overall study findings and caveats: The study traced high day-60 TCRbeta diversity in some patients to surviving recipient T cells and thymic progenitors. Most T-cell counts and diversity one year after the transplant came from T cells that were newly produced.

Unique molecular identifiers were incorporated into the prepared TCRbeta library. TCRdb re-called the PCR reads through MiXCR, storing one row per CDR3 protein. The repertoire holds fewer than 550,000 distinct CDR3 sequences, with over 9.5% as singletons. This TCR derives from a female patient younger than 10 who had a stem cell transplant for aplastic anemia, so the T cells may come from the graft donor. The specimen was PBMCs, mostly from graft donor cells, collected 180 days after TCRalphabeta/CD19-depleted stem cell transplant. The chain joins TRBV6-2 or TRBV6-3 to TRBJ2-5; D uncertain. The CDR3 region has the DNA TGTGCCAGCAGTTCGGGTCGAGGCTCAATGGCCCAGTACTTC. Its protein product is CASSSGRGSMAQYF.